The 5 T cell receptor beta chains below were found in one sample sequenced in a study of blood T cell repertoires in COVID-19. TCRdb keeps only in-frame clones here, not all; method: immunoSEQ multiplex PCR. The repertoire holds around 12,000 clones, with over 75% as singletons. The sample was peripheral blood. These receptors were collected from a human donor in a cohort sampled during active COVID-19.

The CDR3 sequence: CASSSGQGREKLFF. The DNA for the CDR3 is TGTGCCAGCAGCTCCGGACAGGGAAGGGAAAAACTGTTTTTT. The V and J genes are TRBV3-1 (or the pseudogene TRBV3-2) and TRBJ1-4; 8 bases line up with TRBD1. The CDR3 contains 14 residues. Germline assignment: CDR1 LGHDT and CDR2 YNNKEL (reference sequence). V dropped 5 bases and J dropped 8; count of bases not matched to a gene: 7.

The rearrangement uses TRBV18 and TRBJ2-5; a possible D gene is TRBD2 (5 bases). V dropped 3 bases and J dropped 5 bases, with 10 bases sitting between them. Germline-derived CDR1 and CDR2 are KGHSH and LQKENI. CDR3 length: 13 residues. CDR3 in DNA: TGTGCCAGCTCACCGGACTTCCTTGAGACCCAGTACTTC. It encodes CASSPDFLETQYF.

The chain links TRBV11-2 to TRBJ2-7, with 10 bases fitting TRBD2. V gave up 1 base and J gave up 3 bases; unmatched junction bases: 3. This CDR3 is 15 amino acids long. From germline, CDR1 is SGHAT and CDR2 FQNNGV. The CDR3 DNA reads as TGTGCCAGCAGCTTAGGCGCTAGCGGGAGCTACGAGCAGTACTTC. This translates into CASSLGASGSYEQYF.

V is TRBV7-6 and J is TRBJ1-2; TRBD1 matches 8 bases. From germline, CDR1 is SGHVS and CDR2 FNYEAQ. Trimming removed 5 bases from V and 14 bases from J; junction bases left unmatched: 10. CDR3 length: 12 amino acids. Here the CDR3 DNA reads TGTGCCAGCAGCGTTGGGACAGGACCATCGACCTTC. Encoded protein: CASSVGTGPSTF.

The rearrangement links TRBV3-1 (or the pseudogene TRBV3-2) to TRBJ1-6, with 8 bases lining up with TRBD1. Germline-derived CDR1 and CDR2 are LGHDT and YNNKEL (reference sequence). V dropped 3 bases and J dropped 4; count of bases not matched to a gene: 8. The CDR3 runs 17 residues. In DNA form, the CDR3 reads TGTGCCAGCAGCCAGGGGACAGGTTTCTTTTATAATTCACCCCTCCACTTT. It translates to CASSQGTGFFYNSPLHF.